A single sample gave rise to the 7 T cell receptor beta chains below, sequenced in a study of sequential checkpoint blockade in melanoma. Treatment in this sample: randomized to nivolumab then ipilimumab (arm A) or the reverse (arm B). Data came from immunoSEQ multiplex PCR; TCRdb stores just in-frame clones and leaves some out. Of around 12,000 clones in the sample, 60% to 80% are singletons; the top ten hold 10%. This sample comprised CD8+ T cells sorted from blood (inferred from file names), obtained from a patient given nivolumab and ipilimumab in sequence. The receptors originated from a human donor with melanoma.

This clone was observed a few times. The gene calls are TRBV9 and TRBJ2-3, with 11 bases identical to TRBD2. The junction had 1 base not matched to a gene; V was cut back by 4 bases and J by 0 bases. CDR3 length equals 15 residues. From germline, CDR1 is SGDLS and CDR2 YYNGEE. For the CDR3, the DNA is TGTGCCAGCAGCCGACTAGCGGGAAGCACAGATACGCAGTATTTT. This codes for CASSRLAGSTDTQYF.

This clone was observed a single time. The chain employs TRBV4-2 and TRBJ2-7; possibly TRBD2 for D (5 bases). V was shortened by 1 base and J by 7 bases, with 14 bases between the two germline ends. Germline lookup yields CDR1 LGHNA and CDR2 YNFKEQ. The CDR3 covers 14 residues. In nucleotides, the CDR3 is TGTGCCAGCAGCCAAGGTCTAGCAAGCTATGAGCAGTACTTC. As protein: CASSQGLASYEQYF.

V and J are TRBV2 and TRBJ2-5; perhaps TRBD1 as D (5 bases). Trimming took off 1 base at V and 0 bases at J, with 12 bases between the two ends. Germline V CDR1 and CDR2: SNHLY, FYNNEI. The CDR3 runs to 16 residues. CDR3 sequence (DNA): TGTGCCAGCAGTGAAGGGGCAGGGTTCCACCAAGAGACCCAGTACTTC. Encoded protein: CASSEGAGFHQETQYF. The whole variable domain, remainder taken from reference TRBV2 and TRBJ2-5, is EPEVTQTPSHQVTQMGQEVILRCVPISNHLYFYWYRQILGQKVEFLVSFYNNEISEKSEIFDDQFSVERPDGSNFTLKIRSTKLEDSAMYFCASSEGAGFHQETQYFGPGTRLLVL.

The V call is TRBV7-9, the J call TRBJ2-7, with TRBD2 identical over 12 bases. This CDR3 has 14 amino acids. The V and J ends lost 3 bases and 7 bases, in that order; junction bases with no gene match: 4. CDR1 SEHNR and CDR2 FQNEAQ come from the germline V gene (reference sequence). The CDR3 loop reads CASSFLAGGPEQYF. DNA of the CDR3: TGTGCCAGCAGCTTTCTAGCGGGAGGGCCTGAGCAGTACTTC.

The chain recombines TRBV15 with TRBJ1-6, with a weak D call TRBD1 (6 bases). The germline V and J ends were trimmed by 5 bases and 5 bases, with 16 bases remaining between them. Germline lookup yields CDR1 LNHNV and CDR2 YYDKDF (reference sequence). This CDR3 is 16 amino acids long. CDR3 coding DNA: TGTGCCACCAGCGGGGGCCGGGCCCCAGATAATTCACCCCTCCACTTT. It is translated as CATSGGRAPDNSPLHF.

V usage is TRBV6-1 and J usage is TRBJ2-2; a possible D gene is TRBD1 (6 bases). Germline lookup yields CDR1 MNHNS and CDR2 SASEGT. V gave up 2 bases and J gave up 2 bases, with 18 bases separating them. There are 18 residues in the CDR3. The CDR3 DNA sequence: TGTGCCAGCAGTGAATCCCCTTTCCGGGACACCAACACCGGGGAGCTGTTTTTT. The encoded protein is CASSESPFRDTNTGELFF.

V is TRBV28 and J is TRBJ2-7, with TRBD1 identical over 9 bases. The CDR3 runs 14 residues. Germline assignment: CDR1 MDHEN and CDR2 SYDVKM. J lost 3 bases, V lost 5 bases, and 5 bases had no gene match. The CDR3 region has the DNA TGTGCCAGCAGTGCCGGGACAGGGCTCTACGAGCAGTACTTC. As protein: CASSAGTGLYEQYF.